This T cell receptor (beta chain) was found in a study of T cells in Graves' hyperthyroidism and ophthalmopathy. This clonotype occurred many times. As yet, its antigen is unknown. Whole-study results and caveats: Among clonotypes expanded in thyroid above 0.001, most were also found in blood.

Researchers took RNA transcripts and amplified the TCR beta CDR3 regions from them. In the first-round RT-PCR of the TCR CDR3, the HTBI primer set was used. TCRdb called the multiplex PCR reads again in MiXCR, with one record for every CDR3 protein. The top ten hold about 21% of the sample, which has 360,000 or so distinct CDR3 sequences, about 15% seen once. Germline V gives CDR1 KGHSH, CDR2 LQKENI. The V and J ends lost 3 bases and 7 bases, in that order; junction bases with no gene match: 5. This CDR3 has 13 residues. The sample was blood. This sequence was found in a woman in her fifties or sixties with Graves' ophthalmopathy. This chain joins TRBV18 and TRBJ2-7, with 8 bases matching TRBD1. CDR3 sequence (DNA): TGTGCCAGCTCACCGGGACAGGAGGGGGAGCAGTACTTC. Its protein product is CASSPGQEGEQYF. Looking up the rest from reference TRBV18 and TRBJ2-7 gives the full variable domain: NAGVMQNPRHLVRRRGQEARLRCSPMKGHSHVYWYRQLPEEGLKFMVYLQKENIIDESGMPKERFSAEFPKEGPSILRIQQVVRGDSAAYFCASSPGQEGEQYFGPGTRLTVT.